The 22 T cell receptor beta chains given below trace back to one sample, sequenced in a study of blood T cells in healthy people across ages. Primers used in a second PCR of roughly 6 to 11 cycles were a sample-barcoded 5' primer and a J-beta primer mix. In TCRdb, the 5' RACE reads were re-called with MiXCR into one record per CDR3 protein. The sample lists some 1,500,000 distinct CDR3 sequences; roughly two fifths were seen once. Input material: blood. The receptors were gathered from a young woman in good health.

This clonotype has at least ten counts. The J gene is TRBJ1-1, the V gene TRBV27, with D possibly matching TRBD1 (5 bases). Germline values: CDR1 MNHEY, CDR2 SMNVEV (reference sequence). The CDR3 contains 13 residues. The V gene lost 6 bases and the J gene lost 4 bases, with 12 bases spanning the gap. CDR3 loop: CASRGGTGTEAFF. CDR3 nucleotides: TGTGCCAGCAGGGGAGGGACGGGCACTGAAGCTTTCTTT.

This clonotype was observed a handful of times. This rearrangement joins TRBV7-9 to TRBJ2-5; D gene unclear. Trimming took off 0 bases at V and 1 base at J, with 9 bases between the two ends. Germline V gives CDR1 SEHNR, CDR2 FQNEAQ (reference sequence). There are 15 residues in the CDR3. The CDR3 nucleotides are TGTGCCAGCAGCTTAGCGCTAAAGGCCCAAGAGACCCAGTACTTC. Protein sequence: CASSLALKAQETQYF.

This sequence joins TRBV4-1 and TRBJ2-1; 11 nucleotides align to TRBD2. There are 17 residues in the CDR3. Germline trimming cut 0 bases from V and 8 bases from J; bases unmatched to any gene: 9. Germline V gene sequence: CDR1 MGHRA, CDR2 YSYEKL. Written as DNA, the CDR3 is TGCGCCAGCAGCCAAGAGCCCACTAGCGGGAGTAACCATGAGCAGTTCTTC. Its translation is CASSQEPTSGSNHEQFF.

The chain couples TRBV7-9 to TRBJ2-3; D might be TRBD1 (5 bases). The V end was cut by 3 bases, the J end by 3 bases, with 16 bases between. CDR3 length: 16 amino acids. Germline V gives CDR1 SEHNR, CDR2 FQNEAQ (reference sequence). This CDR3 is CASSFFWTPRTDTQYF. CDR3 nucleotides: TGTGCCAGCAGCTTTTTCTGGACACCACGAACAGATACGCAGTATTTT.

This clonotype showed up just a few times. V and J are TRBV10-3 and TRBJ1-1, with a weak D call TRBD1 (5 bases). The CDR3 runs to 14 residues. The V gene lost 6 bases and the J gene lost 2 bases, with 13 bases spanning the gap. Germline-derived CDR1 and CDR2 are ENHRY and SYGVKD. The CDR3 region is CAIRETRENTEAFF. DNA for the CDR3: TGTGCCATCAGGGAAACCAGGGAAAACACTGAAGCTTTCTTT.

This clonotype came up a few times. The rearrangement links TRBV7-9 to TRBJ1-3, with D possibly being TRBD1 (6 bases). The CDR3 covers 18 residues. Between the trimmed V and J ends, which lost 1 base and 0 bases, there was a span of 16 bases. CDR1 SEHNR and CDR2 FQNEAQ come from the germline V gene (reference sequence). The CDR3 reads CASSLGGWGAYSGNTIYF. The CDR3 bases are TGTGCCAGCAGCTTAGGTGGATGGGGGGCTTACTCTGGAAACACCATATATTTT.

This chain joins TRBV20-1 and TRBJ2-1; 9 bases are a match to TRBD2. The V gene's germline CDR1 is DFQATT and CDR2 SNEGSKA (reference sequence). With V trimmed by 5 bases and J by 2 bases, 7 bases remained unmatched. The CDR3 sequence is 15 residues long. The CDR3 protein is CSAALAGVPYNEQFF. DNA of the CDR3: TGCAGTGCTGCCTTAGCGGGAGTCCCCTACAATGAGCAGTTCTTC.

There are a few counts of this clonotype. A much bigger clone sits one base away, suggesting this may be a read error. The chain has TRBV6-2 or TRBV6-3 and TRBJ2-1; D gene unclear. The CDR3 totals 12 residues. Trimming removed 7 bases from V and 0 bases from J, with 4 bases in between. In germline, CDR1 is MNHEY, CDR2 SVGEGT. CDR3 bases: TGTGCCAGCATAAGCTCCTACAATGAGCAGTTCTTC. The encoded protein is CASISSYNEQFF.

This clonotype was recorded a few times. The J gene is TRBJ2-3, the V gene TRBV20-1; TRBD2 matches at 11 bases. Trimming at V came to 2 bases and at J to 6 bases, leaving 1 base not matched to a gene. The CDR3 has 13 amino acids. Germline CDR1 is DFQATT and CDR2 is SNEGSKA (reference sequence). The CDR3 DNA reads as TGCAGTGCTAGACCTAGCGGGGGGGATACGCAGTATTTT. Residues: CSARPSGGDTQYF.

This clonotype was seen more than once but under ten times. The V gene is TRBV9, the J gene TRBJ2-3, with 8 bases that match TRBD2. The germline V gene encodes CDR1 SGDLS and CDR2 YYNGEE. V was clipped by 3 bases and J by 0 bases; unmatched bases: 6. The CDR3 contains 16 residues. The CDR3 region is CASSEGTRPSTDTQYF. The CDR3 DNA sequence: TGTGCCAGCAGCGAAGGGACTAGGCCTAGCACAGATACGCAGTATTTT.

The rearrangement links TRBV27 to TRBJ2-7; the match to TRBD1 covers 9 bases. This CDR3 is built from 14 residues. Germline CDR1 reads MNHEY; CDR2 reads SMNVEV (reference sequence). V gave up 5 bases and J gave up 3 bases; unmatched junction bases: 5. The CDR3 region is CASSARQGGYEQYF. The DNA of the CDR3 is TGTGCCAGCAGTGCAAGACAGGGGGGCTACGAGCAGTACTTC.

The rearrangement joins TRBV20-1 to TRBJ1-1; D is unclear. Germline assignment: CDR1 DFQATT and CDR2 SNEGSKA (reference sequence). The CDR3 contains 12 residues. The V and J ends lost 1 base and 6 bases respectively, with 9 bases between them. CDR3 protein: CSARGTGAEAFF. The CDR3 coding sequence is TGCAGTGCTAGAGGGACGGGTGCTGAAGCTTTCTTT.

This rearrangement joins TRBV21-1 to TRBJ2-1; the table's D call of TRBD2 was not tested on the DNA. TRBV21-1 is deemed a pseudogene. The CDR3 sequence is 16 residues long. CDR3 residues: CASSNRQLAVYNEQFF. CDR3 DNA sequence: TGTGCCAGCAGCAATCGTCAACTAGCGGTTTACAATGAGCAGTTCTTC.

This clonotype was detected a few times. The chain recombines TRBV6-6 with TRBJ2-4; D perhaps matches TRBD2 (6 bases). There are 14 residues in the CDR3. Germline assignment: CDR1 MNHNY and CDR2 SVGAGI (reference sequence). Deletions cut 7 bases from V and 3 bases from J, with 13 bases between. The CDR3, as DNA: TGTGCCAGCAAACTGGGAGGTCACAAAAACATTCAGTACTTC. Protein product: CASKLGGHKNIQYF.

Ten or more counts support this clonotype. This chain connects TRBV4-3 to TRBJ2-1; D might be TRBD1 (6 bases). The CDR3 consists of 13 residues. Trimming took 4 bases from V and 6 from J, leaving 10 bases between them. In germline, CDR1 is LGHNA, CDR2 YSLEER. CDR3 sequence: CASSLQGFNEQFF. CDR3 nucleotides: TGCGCCAGCAGCCTACAGGGTTTCAATGAGCAGTTCTTC.

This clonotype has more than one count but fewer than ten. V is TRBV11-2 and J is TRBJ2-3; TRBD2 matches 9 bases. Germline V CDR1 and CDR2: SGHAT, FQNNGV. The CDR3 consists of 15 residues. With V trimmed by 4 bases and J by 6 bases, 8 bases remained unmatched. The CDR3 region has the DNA TGTGCCAGCAGCTCATTAGCGGGAGCGCACGATACGCAGTATTTT. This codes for CASSSLAGAHDTQYF.

For the CDR3, the DNA is TGTGCCAGCAGCTTAGATCGGAGACTTGCGGGAGATTCTTACAATGAGCAGTTCTTC. Protein sequence: CASSLDRRLAGDSYNEQFF. The V and J genes are TRBV11-2 and TRBJ2-1, with 7 positions matching TRBD2. The CDR3 has 19 residues. In germline, CDR1 is SGHAT, CDR2 FQNNGV. After removal of 0 bases from V and 4 bases from J, the junction contained 15 bases not matched to a gene.

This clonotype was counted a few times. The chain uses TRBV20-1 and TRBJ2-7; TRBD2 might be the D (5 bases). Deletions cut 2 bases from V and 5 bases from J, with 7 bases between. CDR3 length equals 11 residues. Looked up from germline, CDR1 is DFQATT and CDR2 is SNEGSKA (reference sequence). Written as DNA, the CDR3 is TGCAGTGCTAGAACTAGAAACGAGCAGTACTTC. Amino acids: CSARTRNEQYF.

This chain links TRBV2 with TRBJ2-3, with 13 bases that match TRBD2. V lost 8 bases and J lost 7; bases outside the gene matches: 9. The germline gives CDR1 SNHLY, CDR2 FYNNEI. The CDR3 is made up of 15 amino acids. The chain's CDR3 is CASSGLAGSMNTQYF. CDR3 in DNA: TGTGCCAGCTCGGGACTAGCGGGATCGATGAATACGCAGTATTTT.

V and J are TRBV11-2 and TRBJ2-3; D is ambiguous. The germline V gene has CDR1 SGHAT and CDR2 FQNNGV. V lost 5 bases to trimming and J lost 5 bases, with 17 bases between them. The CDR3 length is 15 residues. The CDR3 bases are TGTGCCAGCAGCCTCGATGATACGGGCAAAGATACGCAGTATTTT. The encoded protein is CASSLDDTGKDTQYF.

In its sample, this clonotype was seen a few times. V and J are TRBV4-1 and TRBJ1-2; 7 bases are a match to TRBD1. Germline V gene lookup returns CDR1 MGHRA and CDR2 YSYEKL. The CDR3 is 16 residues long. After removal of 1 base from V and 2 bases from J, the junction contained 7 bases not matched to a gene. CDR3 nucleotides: TGCGCCAGCAGCCAAGTGGGACAGAACCCAAACTATGGCTACACCTTC. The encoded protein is CASSQVGQNPNYGYTF.

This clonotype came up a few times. The chain's CDR3 is CASNAGITDTQYF. The CDR3 nucleotides read TGTGCCAGCAATGCGGGAATCACAGATACGCAGTATTTT. The chain recombines TRBV12-3 or TRBV12-4 with TRBJ2-3; D is perhaps TRBD2 (6 bases). The CDR3 runs 13 residues. Trimming cost V 7 bases and J 2 bases, with 10 bases left between them.